Listed below are T cell receptor beta chains from one sample, sequenced in a study of blood T cell repertoires in COVID-19. Method: immunoSEQ multiplex PCR; TCRdb's copy keeps in-frame clones and lacks some. The data contain 200,000 to 250,000 clones, roughly 80% of them singletons. Sequencing was done on a sample of peripheral blood. The receptors originated from a woman older than 75 with active or convalescent COVID-19. Both conserved end residues are part of each CDR3. The D gene is left open where the match is weak. The listing skips clone size in some rows; elsewhere it reads once, few, many or a size class.

TRBV7-2,TRBJ2-5,few,TRBD2,TGTGCCAGCAGCTCCGGGACTAGTCTACAAGAGACCCAGTACTTC,CASSSGTSLQETQYF
TRBV5-1,TRBJ2-3,.,TRBD2,TGCGCCAGCAGCTCGGCGTTCGTACTAGCGGGGGTCACAGATACGCAGTATTTT,CASSSAFVLAGVTDTQYF
TRBV9,TRBJ2-1,.,TRBD2,TGTGCCAGCAGCGTCCGACAGGGACGGGTCTGGACTAGCGGCTACAATGAGCAGTTCTTC,CASSVRQGRVWTSGYNEQFF
TRBV15,TRBJ2-1,.,TRBD2,TGTGCCACCAGCAGAGATACGACTAGCGGGGCCTCGTACAATGAGCAGTTCTTC,CATSRDTTSGASYNEQFF
TRBV9,TRBJ2-1,.,TRBD2,TGTGCCAGCAGCTCCCAGACTAGCGGGAGAAATGAGCAGTTCTTC,CASSSQTSGRNEQFF
TRBV4-2,TRBJ2-3,.,.,TGTGCCAGCAGCCAAGGGACCCAGGGTACGCAGTATTTT,CASSQGTQGTQYF
TRBV7-2,TRBJ2-3,.,.,TGTGCCAGCAGGGCTAGCCCCTACACAGATACGCAGTATTTT,CASRASPYTDTQYF
TRBV7-2,TRBJ1-1,.,.,TGTGCCAGCAGCTTAGACCACAGGGCTGGGGCTGAAGCTTTCTTT,CASSLDHRAGAEAFF
TRBV4-1,TRBJ1-2,few,.,TGCGCCAGCAGCCAAGAAGGGGCGGGACGGACTGGCTACACCTTC,CASSQEGAGRTGYTF
TRBV5-4,TRBJ1-6,.,.,TGTGCCAGCAGCCCAACGGATGGGGGGGGTAGTTCACCCCTCCACTTT,CASSPTDGGGSSPLHF
TRBV25-1,TRBJ2-3,once,.,TGTGCCAGCAGTGAATACCGGCAGGGGAGAACAGATACGCAGTATTTT,CASSEYRQGRTDTQYF
TRBV6-5,TRBJ1-1,.,.,TGTGCCACCTCAGAGGGGAGGGTGAACACTGAAGCTTTCTTT,CATSEGRVNTEAFF
TRBV1,TRBJ2-7,.,.,TGCACCAGCAGCCAGCCCCCGGGACAGGGGGGCACCTACGAGCAGTACTTC,CTSSQPPGQGGTYEQYF
TRBV15,TRBJ1-4,.,.,TGTGCCACCAGCAGAGCCCCAGTCAATGAAAAACTGTTTTTT,CATSRAPVNEKLFF
TRBV7-2,TRBJ2-2,.,TRBD1,TGTGCCAGCAGCCTCAGGGGGCAAGCCACCGGGGAGCTGTTTTTT,CASSLRGQATGELFF
TRBV28,TRBJ2-4,.,.,TGTGCCAGCAGGGTGGGGGGGCGCGGCATTCAGTACTTC,CASRVGGRGIQYF